This T cell receptor (beta chain) comes out of a study of T cell changes during pregnancy in multiple sclerosis. Libraries were prepared by immunoSEQ multiplex PCR; TCRdb keeps only in-frame clonotypes and omits some of them. The sample holds 100,000 or so clones; more than 85% are singletons and the top ten take about 2.9%. The source material was peripheral blood, sampled in the second trimester of pregnancy. This receptor was obtained from a female donor with multiple sclerosis, enrolled in a pregnancy study.

The CDR3 DNA reads as TGTGCCAGCAGCCAAGAGAACGCGGGAGGTCCGGATACGCAGTATTTT. Translated, it gives CASSQENAGGPDTQYF. This sequence joins TRBV4-2 and TRBJ2-3, with 8 bases matching TRBD2. This CDR3 region has 16 residues. The J segment lost 6 bases and the V segment lost 0 bases, leaving 8 bases of the junction unmatched. The germline V gene encodes CDR1 LGHNA and CDR2 YNFKEQ.